The TCR beta chain under discussion was sequenced for a study of cytomegalovirus exposure and HLA in healthy donors. Study findings and constraints: While the bulk of TCR sequences proved rare, some public TCRs turned up in many donors. The investigators catalogued about 170 TCR beta chains as cytomegalovirus-associated. Both high specificity and high sensitivity reportedly marked the classifier's diagnosis of cytomegalovirus status.

Here immunoSEQ multiplex PCR was the method, and the copy in TCRdb shows in-frame clones only, minus some. The sample comprises roughly 110,000 clones, roughly 90% of which are singletons, and 1.5% to 2% rests with the top ten. This clone appeared a few times. Its antigen is as yet unknown. The TCR was taken from a woman between 18 and 29 years old in good health and CMV-seropositive. Sequencing input: PBMCs.

The CDR3 sequence: CASSLTGSNQPQHF. The CDR3 nucleotides read TGCGCCAGCAGCCTGACAGGGAGCAATCAGCCCCAGCATTTT. The chain joins TRBV4-1 to TRBJ1-5; 7 positions match TRBD1. Trimming cost V 4 bases and J 1 base; bases outside gene matches: 1. The CDR3 is made up of 14 amino acids. Germline-derived CDR1 and CDR2 are MGHRA and YSYEKL.